This is a list of T cell receptor beta chains from one sample in a study of blood T cell repertoires in COVID-19. Assay: immunoSEQ multiplex PCR; the TCRdb copy retains only in-frame clones and omits some. The data contain 200,000 or so clones, 88% of them singletons. The sample consisted of PBMCs or T cells enriched from blood (not recorded which). These receptors all come from a woman aged 30 to 39 who had recovered from COVID-19. The CDR3 runs from the conserved cysteine through the conserved F or W. Fields, in order: J gene, V gene, CDR3 length, clone size, D gene, CDR3 DNA, CDR3 protein. D genes are given only for firm matches. Expanded clones are given a class, and other clones once, few, many or no size at all.

J gene: TRBJ2-7; V gene: TRBV7-9; CDR3 length: 13; clone size: -; D gene: -; CDR3 DNA: TGTGCCAGCAGCTTAGCGGGGGCCGACGAGCAGTACTTC; CDR3 protein: CASSLAGADEQYF
J gene: TRBJ1-2; V gene: TRBV9; CDR3 length: 12; clone size: -; D gene: -; CDR3 DNA: TGTGCCAGCAGCCCGCTGACTGAAGGCTACACCTTC; CDR3 protein: CASSPLTEGYTF
J gene: TRBJ1-1; V gene: TRBV4-3; CDR3 length: 13; clone size: -; D gene: -; CDR3 DNA: TGCGCCAGCAGCCAATCAAGAGCGGTTGAAGCTTTCTTT; CDR3 protein: CASSQSRAVEAFF
J gene: TRBJ2-2; V gene: TRBV6-2/TRBV6-3; CDR3 length: 14; clone size: -; D gene: TRBD2; CDR3 DNA: TGTGCCAGCAGTGAGAGCGGGGGGTTCGGGGAGCTGTTTTTT; CDR3 protein: CASSESGGFGELFF
J gene: TRBJ1-1; V gene: TRBV18; CDR3 length: 17; clone size: -; D gene: -; CDR3 DNA: TGTGCCAGCTCAAGGTCCTCCGGGGGGGGCTATCGCACTGAAGCTTTCTTT; CDR3 protein: CASSRSSGGGYRTEAFF
J gene: TRBJ2-7; V gene: TRBV7-9; CDR3 length: 13; clone size: -; D gene: -; CDR3 DNA: TGTGCCAGCAGCTTAACCACAGGGACCGAGCAGTACTTC; CDR3 protein: CASSLTTGTEQYF
J gene: TRBJ2-7; V gene: TRBV2; CDR3 length: 15; clone size: once; D gene: TRBD1; CDR3 DNA: TGTGCCAGCAGTCGGCCGGCAGGGGGTCCCCTCGAGCAGTACTTC; CDR3 protein: CASSRPAGGPLEQYF
J gene: TRBJ1-2; V gene: TRBV6-5; CDR3 length: 12; clone size: -; D gene: -; CDR3 DNA: TGTGCCAGCATACAGGGAGGGTATGGCTACACCTTC; CDR3 protein: CASIQGGYGYTF
J gene: TRBJ2-2; V gene: TRBV18; CDR3 length: 15; clone size: -; D gene: TRBD1; CDR3 DNA: TGTGCCAGCTCCCCCCGGACAGGGGAGGCCGGGGAGCTGTTTTTT; CDR3 protein: CASSPRTGEAGELFF
J gene: TRBJ2-5; V gene: TRBV6-5; CDR3 length: 14; clone size: once; D gene: TRBD1; CDR3 DNA: TGTGCCAGCAGACCGGACAGGGCGGGAGAGACCCAGTACTTC; CDR3 protein: CASRPDRAGETQYF
J gene: TRBJ2-5; V gene: TRBV4-1; CDR3 length: 18; clone size: -; D gene: -; CDR3 DNA: TGCGCCAGCAGCCGAACCCTTCAACAGGAGAAGATCAAAGAGACCCAGTACTTC; CDR3 protein: CASSRTLQQEKIKETQYF
J gene: TRBJ2-5; V gene: TRBV6-5; CDR3 length: 15; clone size: once; D gene: -; CDR3 DNA: TGTGCCAGCACAAGGACTTCAGCGTACCAAGAGACCCAGTACTTC; CDR3 protein: CASTRTSAYQETQYF
J gene: TRBJ2-3; V gene: TRBV28; CDR3 length: 12; clone size: -; D gene: -; CDR3 DNA: TGTGCCAGCAGTCTTTTTCCAGATACGCAGTATTTT; CDR3 protein: CASSLFPDTQYF
J gene: TRBJ2-6; V gene: TRBV27; CDR3 length: 18; clone size: -; D gene: TRBD2; CDR3 DNA: TGTGCCAGCAGTGGATGGGGAAGGGAGGGGTCTGGGGCCAACGTCCTGACTTTC; CDR3 protein: CASSGWGREGSGANVLTF
J gene: TRBJ2-5; V gene: TRBV9; CDR3 length: 16; clone size: -; D gene: TRBD2; CDR3 DNA: TGTGCCAGCAGCACCCCCCCGGGGGGGGACCAAGAGACCCAGTACTTC; CDR3 protein: CASSTPPGGDQETQYF
J gene: TRBJ2-1; V gene: TRBV7-3; CDR3 length: 17; clone size: -; D gene: -; CDR3 DNA: TGTGCCAGCAGCTTGAACGGGCCACCCAGGGATACCGATGAGCAGTTCTTC; CDR3 protein: CASSLNGPPRDTDEQFF
J gene: TRBJ1-6; V gene: TRBV14; CDR3 length: 17; clone size: -; D gene: -; CDR3 DNA: TGTGCCAGCAGCCCCGGGAAATCGAGCTCCTATAATTCACCCCTCCACTTT; CDR3 protein: CASSPGKSSSYNSPLHF
J gene: TRBJ1-1; V gene: TRBV9; CDR3 length: 14; clone size: -; D gene: TRBD1; CDR3 DNA: TGTGCCAGCAGCGTAGCATACAGGGGCACTGAAGCTTTCTTT; CDR3 protein: CASSVAYRGTEAFF
J gene: TRBJ2-2; V gene: TRBV11-2; CDR3 length: 18; clone size: -; D gene: TRBD1; CDR3 DNA: TGTGCCAGCAGCCCGTTGGGACAGGGGCTTCGGAGGACCGGGGAGCTGTTTTTT; CDR3 protein: CASSPLGQGLRRTGELFF
J gene: TRBJ2-5; V gene: TRBV15; CDR3 length: 15; clone size: -; D gene: TRBD2; CDR3 DNA: TGTGCCACCAGCAGAGATGGGGTAGCGGGGGGGACCCAGTACTTC; CDR3 protein: CATSRDGVAGGTQYF
J gene: TRBJ1-1; V gene: TRBV7-6; CDR3 length: 16; clone size: once; D gene: TRBD1; CDR3 DNA: TGTGCCAGCAGCAAGCTCCGACAGGGTATGAACACTGAAGCTTTCTTT; CDR3 protein: CASSKLRQGMNTEAFF
J gene: TRBJ1-1; V gene: TRBV7-9; CDR3 length: 15; clone size: -; D gene: TRBD1; CDR3 DNA: TGTGCCAGCAGCACGATGGGACAGGGAGAAACTGAAGCTTTCTTT; CDR3 protein: CASSTMGQGETEAFF
J gene: TRBJ1-5; V gene: TRBV5-6; CDR3 length: 15; clone size: -; D gene: -; CDR3 DNA: TGTGCCAGCAGCTTGGGCAGATATAGCAATCAGCCCCAGCATTTT; CDR3 protein: CASSLGRYSNQPQHF
J gene: TRBJ1-1; V gene: TRBV19; CDR3 length: 14; clone size: few; D gene: TRBD1; CDR3 DNA: TGTGCCAGTCACAGGGGAAGGATGAACACTGAAGCTTTCTTT; CDR3 protein: CASHRGRMNTEAFF
J gene: TRBJ1-5; V gene: TRBV18; CDR3 length: 16; clone size: -; D gene: TRBD1; CDR3 DNA: TGTGCCAGCTCACAGGCCGGGACAGGGAGCAATCAGCCCCAGCATTTT; CDR3 protein: CASSQAGTGSNQPQHF
J gene: TRBJ2-7; V gene: TRBV7-9; CDR3 length: 17; clone size: few; D gene: -; CDR3 DNA: TGTGCCAGCAGCCCCTACCTCCTTCGACTACCTCGTTACGAGCAGTACTTC; CDR3 protein: CASSPYLLRLPRYEQYF